This is a list of T cell receptor beta chains from one sample in a study of cytomegalovirus exposure and HLA in healthy donors. Sequenced by immunoSEQ multiplex PCR; TCRdb stores in-frame clones only, minus some. This sample's clone table lists around 60,000 clones. Sequencing was carried out using PBMCs. Receptors were obtained from a man aged 25-45 years in good health and CMV-seropositive. Both conserved end residues are part of each CDR3. A D gene is named only where the DNA matches it firmly. Rows give clone size only sometimes, using once, few, many, or a class for an expanded clone.

clone_size | d_call | j_call | v_call | cdr3_nt | cdr3_aa
NA | TRBD1 | TRBJ2-5 | TRBV6-1 | TGTGCCAGCAATACCCGGGACAGGGAAGAGACCCAGTACTTC | CASNTRDREETQYF
NA | TRBD1 | TRBJ2-5 | TRBV29-1 | TGCAGCGTCAAACAGGGGGCGGAGACCCAGTACTTC | CSVKQGAETQYF
NA | NA | TRBJ2-2 | TRBV9 | TGTGCCAGCAGCGTAGAAACCCATACTAGGACCGGGGAGCTGTTTTTT | CASSVETHTRTGELFF
NA | TRBD2 | TRBJ2-1 | TRBV4-2 | TGTGCCAGCAGCCCTAGCGGGGGGGCTGACAATGAGCAGTTCTTC | CASSPSGGADNEQFF
NA | TRBD2 | TRBJ2-7 | TRBV6-1 | TGTGCCAGCAGCGCCCTAGCGGGAGCACTCATCGAGCAGTACTTC | CASSALAGALIEQYF
NA | TRBD1 | TRBJ1-1 | TRBV15 | TGTGCCACCAGCAGGGGACAGCAGAACACTGAAGCTTTCTTT | CATSRGQQNTEAFF
NA | NA | TRBJ1-2 | TRBV30 | TGTGCCTGGAGTGACAGGGCCAACTATGGCTACACCTTC | CAWSDRANYGYTF
NA | NA | TRBJ1-2 | TRBV19 | TGTGCCAGTAGCCTTCCACAACAGGGCGACTATGGCTACACCTTC | CASSLPQQGDYGYTF
NA | NA | TRBJ2-7 | TRBV5-6 | TGTGCCAGCACAAACAGTGCCCGCGCCTACGAGCAGTACTTC | CASTNSARAYEQYF
NA | TRBD2 | TRBJ2-5 | TRBV4-1 | TGCGCCAGCAGCACGAGCGGGGGGGCCGGGGAGACCCAGTACTTC | CASSTSGGAGETQYF
NA | NA | TRBJ1-6 | TRBV2 | TGTGCCAGCAACAGTGCCTATAATTCACCCCTCCACTTT | CASNSAYNSPLHF
NA | TRBD2 | TRBJ2-1 | TRBV19 | TGTGCCAGTAGTGGCCACCTTAGACTAGCGGGACCCTACAATGAGCAGTTCTTC | CASSGHLRLAGPYNEQFF
NA | NA | TRBJ2-7 | TRBV4-2 | TGTGCCAGCAGCCAAGACCCAGGTAGCGCCTACGAGCAGTACTTC | CASSQDPGSAYEQYF
NA | TRBD1 | TRBJ1-5 | TRBV18 | TGTGCCAGCTCACCACCGGACAGGAATCAGCCCCAGCATTTT | CASSPPDRNQPQHF
NA | NA | TRBJ1-1 | TRBV7-8 | TGTGCCAGCAGCTCCGTTTTCAGGGGAACGAACACTGAAGCTTTCTTT | CASSSVFRGTNTEAFF
NA | NA | TRBJ1-1 | TRBV7-9 | TGTGCCAGCAGTTCAGGGCTCGGCACTGAAGCTTTCTTT | CASSSGLGTEAFF
NA | NA | TRBJ1-1 | TRBV18 | TGTGCCAGCTCTCAAGACATGAACACTGAAGCTTTCTTT | CASSQDMNTEAFF
NA | TRBD2 | TRBJ2-5 | TRBV6-5 | TGTGCCAGCAGTTACCGGGGACTAGCGGCACAAGAGACCCAGTACTTC | CASSYRGLAAQETQYF
NA | NA | TRBJ2-3 | TRBV18 | TGTGCCAGCTCACCTAGTCGATCAGATACGCAGTATTTT | CASSPSRSDTQYF
NA | TRBD1 | TRBJ1-1 | TRBV5-1 | TGCGCCAGCAGCTTGGGGGGACAGCTAAACACTGAAGCTTTCTTT | CASSLGGQLNTEAFF
NA | TRBD2 | TRBJ2-1 | TRBV6-1 | TGTGCCAGCGCAGCTCCGGCGGGAGTGTACGGTGAGCAGTTCTTC | CASAAPAGVYGEQFF
NA | TRBD2 | TRBJ2-1 | TRBV30 | TGTGCCGGGAGGGCGGGAGCCACTTCTAACAATGAGCAGTTCTTC | CAGRAGATSNNEQFF
NA | TRBD2 | TRBJ2-1 | TRBV27 | TGTGCCAGCAGTTTTAGCGGGGGAATAGACAATGAGCAGTTCTTC | CASSFSGGIDNEQFF
NA | NA | TRBJ1-2 | TRBV13 | TGTGCCAGCAGCTTCTCCGGTGGGGGGGAAGGCTATGGCTACACCTTC | CASSFSGGGEGYGYTF
NA | NA | TRBJ1-5 | TRBV25-1 | TGTGCCAGCAGTAAAGACGGGCGGGTGAACAGTAGGCCCCAGCATTTT | CASSKDGRVNSRPQHF
NA | NA | TRBJ1-4 | TRBV5-6 | TGTGCCAGCAGCTTGGCATCAACTAATGAAAAACTGTTTTTT | CASSLASTNEKLFF
NA | TRBD2 | TRBJ2-3 | TRBV4-2 | TGTGCCAGCAGCGAGACTAGCGGGGGGGCGGATACGCAGTATTTT | CASSETSGGADTQYF
NA | NA | TRBJ2-7 | TRBV30 | TGTGCCTGGAGTGTAGGGACAAGGGACAACGAGCAGTACTTC | CAWSVGTRDNEQYF
NA | TRBD1 | TRBJ1-4 | TRBV30 | TGTGCCTGGAGAAGGGACAGCGTTAATGAAAAACTGTTTTTT | CAWRRDSVNEKLFF
NA | NA | TRBJ2-3 | TRBV27 | TGTGCCAGCAGTTCCTTTTCTTTGGATACGCAGTATTTT | CASSSFSLDTQYF
medium-sized | NA | TRBJ1-2 | TRBV5-8 | TGTGCCAGCAGCGTGGACAGCCCCACCTTGGGTGGCTACACCTTC | CASSVDSPTLGGYTF